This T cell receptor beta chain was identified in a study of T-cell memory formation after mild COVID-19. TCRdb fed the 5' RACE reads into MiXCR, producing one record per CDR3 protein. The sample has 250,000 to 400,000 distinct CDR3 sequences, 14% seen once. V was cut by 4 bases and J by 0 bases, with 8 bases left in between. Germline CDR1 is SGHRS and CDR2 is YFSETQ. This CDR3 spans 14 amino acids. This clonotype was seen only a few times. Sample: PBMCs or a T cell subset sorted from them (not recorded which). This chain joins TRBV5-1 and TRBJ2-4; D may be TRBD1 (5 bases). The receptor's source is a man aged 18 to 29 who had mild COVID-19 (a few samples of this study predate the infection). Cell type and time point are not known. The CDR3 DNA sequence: TGCGCCAGCAGCCATGACAGAGCCAAAAACATTCAGTACTTC. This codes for CASSHDRAKNIQYF.